This is a list of T cell receptor beta chains from one sample in a study of beta chain features in type 1 diabetes. This table comes from immunoSEQ multiplex PCR, and its TCRdb copy is limited to in-frame clones, with some not included. The data contain roughly 450,000 clones, approximately 15% of them singletons. The specimen sequenced was naive CD4+ T cells from blood. These receptors were taken from a young man in good health. CDR3s include the opening cysteine and the closing phenylalanine or tryptophan. The D gene is left open where the match is weak. Rows may omit the clone size; those that give it use once, few, many or a size class.

TRBJ1-3	-	TRBV9	once	TGTGCCAGCAGGGGACACTCCTCTGGAAACACCATATATTTT	CASRGHSSGNTIYF
TRBJ2-5	-	TRBV4-2	few	TGTGCCAGCAGCCAAGTGATGGATCAAGAGACCCAGTACTTC	CASSQVMDQETQYF
TRBJ1-1	-	TRBV5-6	-	TGTGCCAGCGGATCCCTGCTAGGGGAACGAGAAGCTTTCTTT	CASGSLLGEREAFF
TRBJ2-3	TRBD2	TRBV9	few	TGTGCCAGCAGCGTAGTGCCTAGCGGGGGGGCCGGCGCAGATACGCAGTATTTT	CASSVVPSGGAGADTQYF
TRBJ2-1	-	TRBV4-1	-	TGCGCCAGCAGCCAAGTCTTAGCGGTGACCTACAATGAGCAGTTCTTC	CASSQVLAVTYNEQFF
TRBJ2-7	-	TRBV4-1	-	TGCGCCAGCAGCCAAGAGGTACAGTACGAGCAGTACTTC	CASSQEVQYEQYF
TRBJ2-5	TRBD2	TRBV5-1	-	TGCGCCAGCACCCGGCGGGGGGCGGAGACCCAGTACTTC	CASTRRGAETQYF
TRBJ2-7	TRBD1	TRBV25-1	-	TGTGCCAGCAGTGAATATTTGGGACAGGCCTCCTACGAGCAGTACTTC	CASSEYLGQASYEQYF
TRBJ2-1	-	TRBV6-5	few	TGTGCCAGCAGTCGCGCCGGGGGCAATGAGCAGTTCTTC	CASSRAGGNEQFF
TRBJ1-4	TRBD1	TRBV23-1	once	TGCGCCAGCAGCCACAGGGGATCGCCAGTTGAAAAACTGTTTTTT	CASSHRGSPVEKLFF
TRBJ2-4	-	TRBV5-1	-	TGCGCCAGCAGCTTGGATGTGGACATTCAGTACTTC	CASSLDVDIQYF
TRBJ1-4	TRBD1	TRBV9	once	TGTGCCAGCAGCGTAGCCCGAACAGGGGCGCGTGAAAAACTGTTTTTT	CASSVARTGAREKLFF
TRBJ2-5	TRBD2	TRBV7-2	few	TGTGCCAGCAGCTCCTTGTCGGGACTAGCGGAAGAGACCCAGTACTTC	CASSSLSGLAEETQYF
TRBJ2-1	TRBD2	TRBV5-5	few	TGTGCCAGCAGCTCCCCGGGACTAGCGATCTATGAGCAGTTCTTC	CASSSPGLAIYEQFF
TRBJ2-2	-	TRBV30	-	TGTGCCTGGACGGCGAACACCGGGGAGCTGTTTTTT	CAWTANTGELFF
TRBJ1-5	TRBD1	TRBV15	-	TGTGCCACCAGCGGCGGGGACAGGAATCAGCCCCAGCATTTT	CATSGGDRNQPQHF
TRBJ2-3	-	TRBV21-1	few	TGTGCCAGCCGCGGTTCAGTTTATGGCACAGATACGCAGTATTTT	CASRGSVYGTDTQYF
TRBJ2-7	-	TRBV7-8	-	TGTGCCAGCAGCAGCAACCGTTTCTACGAGCAGTACTTC	CASSSNRFYEQYF
TRBJ2-5	-	TRBV9	-	TGTGCCAGCAGCGTAGGATCGGGGGCAATAAAGACCCAGTACTTC	CASSVGSGAIKTQYF
TRBJ2-5	TRBD2	TRBV10-3	-	TGTGCCATCAGTCGACTAGCGGCCCAAGAGACCCAGTACTTC	CAISRLAAQETQYF
TRBJ2-1	TRBD1	TRBV4-1	once	TGCGCCAGCAGCCAAGGATGGGACAGGGCTTTAGAGCAGTTCTTC	CASSQGWDRALEQFF
TRBJ1-5	-	TRBV6-6	few	TGTGCCAGCAGTTTGAGACAGCCAAATAATCAGCCCCAGCATTTT	CASSLRQPNNQPQHF
TRBJ1-2	TRBD1	TRBV9	few	TGTGCCAGCAGCGCCCTGGGACAGGGACGCGGCTACACCTTC	CASSALGQGRGYTF
TRBJ1-2	-	TRBV30	-	TGTGCCTGGAGTGAGGACAGTCTAAGCTATGGCTACACCTTC	CAWSEDSLSYGYTF
TRBJ2-5	TRBD1	TRBV25-1	few	TGTGCCAGCAGACAGGGGTCAGAGACCCAGTACTTC	CASRQGSETQYF
TRBJ2-3	TRBD2	TRBV6-5	few	TGTGCCAGCAGTTACTCGGGGGGGTTTAGCGGCGATACGCAGTATTTT	CASSYSGGFSGDTQYF
TRBJ2-3	-	TRBV25-1	-	TGTGCCAGCAGTCACACGGGATTCTTGGATACGCAGTATTTT	CASSHTGFLDTQYF
TRBJ2-1	-	TRBV4-3	-	TGCGCCAGCAGCCAAGATGCGCACAATGAGCAGTTCTTC	CASSQDAHNEQFF
TRBJ2-1	TRBD2	TRBV13	-	TGTGCCAGCAGCTTAGGCCCTCCTAGCGGGATCTACAATGAGCAGTTCTTC	CASSLGPPSGIYNEQFF